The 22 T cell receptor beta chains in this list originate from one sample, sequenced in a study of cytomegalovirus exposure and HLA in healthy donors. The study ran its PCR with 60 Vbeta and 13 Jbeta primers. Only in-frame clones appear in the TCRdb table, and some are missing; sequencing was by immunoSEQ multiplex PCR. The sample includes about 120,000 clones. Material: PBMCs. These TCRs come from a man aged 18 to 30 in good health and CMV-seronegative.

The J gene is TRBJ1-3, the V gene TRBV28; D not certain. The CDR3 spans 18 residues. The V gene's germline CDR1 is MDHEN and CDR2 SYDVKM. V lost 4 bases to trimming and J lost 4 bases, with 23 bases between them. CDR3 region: CASSSPGAGGSTGNTIYF. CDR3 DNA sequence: TGTGCCAGCAGTTCGCCGGGCGCAGGAGGGAGTACGGGAAACACCATATATTTT.

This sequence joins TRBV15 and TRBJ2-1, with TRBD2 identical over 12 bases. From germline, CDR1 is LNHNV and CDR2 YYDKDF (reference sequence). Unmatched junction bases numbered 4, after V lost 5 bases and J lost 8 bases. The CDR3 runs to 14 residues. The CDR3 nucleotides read TGTGCCACCAGCCGGACTAGCGGGGCTTATGAGCAGTTCTTC. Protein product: CATSRTSGAYEQFF.

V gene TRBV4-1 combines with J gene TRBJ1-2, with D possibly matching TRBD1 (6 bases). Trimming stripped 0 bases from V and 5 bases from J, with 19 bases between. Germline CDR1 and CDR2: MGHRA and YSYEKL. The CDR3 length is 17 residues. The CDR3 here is CASSQDPFRGQLYGYTF. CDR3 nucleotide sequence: TGCGCCAGCAGCCAAGACCCTTTCCGAGGACAGCTTTATGGCTACACCTTC.

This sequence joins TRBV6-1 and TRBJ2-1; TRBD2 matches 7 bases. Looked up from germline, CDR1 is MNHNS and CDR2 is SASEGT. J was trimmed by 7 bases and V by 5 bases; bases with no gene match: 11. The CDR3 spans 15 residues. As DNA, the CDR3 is TGTGCCAGCAGTCCCCGCGGGGGTCTGGGGAATGAGCAGTTCTTC. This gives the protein CASSPRGGLGNEQFF.

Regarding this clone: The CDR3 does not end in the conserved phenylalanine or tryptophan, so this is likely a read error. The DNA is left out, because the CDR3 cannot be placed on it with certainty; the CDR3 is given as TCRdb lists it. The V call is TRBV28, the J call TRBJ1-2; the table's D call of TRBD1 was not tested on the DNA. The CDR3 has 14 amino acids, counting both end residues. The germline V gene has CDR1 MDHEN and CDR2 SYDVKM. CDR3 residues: CASSFGAGSGSQDT.

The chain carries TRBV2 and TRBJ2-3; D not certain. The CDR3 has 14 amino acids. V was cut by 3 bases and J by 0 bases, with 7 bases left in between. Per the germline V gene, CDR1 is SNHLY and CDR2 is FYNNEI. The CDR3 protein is CASSDRPSTDTQYF. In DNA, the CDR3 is TGTGCCAGCAGTGACCGTCCGAGCACAGATACGCAGTATTTT.

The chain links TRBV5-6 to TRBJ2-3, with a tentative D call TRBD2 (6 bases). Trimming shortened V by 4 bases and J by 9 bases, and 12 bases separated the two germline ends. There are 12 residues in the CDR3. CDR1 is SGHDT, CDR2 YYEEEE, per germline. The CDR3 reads CASSTGLMTQYF. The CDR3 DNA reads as TGTGCCAGCAGCACGGGACTGATGACGCAGTATTTT.

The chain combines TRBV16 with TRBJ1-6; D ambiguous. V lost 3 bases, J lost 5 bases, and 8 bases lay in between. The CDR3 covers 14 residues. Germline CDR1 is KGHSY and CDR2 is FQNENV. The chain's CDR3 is CASSQSQNNSPLHF. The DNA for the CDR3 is TGTGCCAGCAGCCAGTCACAGAATAATTCACCCCTCCACTTT. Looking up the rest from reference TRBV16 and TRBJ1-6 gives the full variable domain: GEEVAQTPKHLVRGEGQKAKLYCAPIKGHSYVFWYQQVLKNEFKFLISFQNENVFDETGMPKERFSAKCLPNSPCSLEIQATKLEDSAVYFCASSQSQNNSPLHFGNGTRLTVT.

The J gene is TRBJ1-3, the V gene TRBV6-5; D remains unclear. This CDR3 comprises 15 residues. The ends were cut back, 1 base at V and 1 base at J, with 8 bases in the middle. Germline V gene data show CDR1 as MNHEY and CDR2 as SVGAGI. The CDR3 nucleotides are TGTGCCAGCAGTTACTTCCCCCTATCTGGAAACACCATATATTTT. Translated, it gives CASSYFPLSGNTIYF.

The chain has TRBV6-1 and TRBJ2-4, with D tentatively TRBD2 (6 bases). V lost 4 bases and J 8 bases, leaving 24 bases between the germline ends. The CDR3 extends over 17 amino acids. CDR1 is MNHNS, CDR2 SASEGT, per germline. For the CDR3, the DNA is TGTGCCAGCAGTGGAGGTGGCGGGGCCTTATTTACGGACATTCAGTACTTC. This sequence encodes CASSGGGGALFTDIQYF.

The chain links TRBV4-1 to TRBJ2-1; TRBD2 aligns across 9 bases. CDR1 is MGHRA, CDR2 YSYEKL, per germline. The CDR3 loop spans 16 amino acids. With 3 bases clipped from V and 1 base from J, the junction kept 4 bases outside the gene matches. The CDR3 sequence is CASSHLAGTSYNEQFF. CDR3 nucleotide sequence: TGCGCCAGCAGCCACCTAGCGGGAACGTCCTACAATGAGCAGTTCTTC.

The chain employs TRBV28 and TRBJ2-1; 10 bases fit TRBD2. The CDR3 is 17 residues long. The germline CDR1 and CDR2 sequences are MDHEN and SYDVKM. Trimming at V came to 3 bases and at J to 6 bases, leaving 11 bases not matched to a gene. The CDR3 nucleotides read TGTGCCAGCAGTTTGGCTAGCGGGAGTTTTCTGGGCAATGAGCAGTTCTTC. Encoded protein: CASSLASGSFLGNEQFF.

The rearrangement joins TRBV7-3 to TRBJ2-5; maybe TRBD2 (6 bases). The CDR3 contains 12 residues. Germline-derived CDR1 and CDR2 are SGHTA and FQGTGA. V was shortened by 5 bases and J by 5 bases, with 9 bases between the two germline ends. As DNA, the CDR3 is TGTGCCAGCAGCGCGGAGGGGGAGACCCAGTACTTC. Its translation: CASSAEGETQYF.

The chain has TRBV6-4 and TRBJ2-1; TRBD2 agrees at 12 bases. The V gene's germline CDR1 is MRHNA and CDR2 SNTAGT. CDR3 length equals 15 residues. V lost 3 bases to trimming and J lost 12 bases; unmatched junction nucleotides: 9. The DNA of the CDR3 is TGTGCCAGCAGTGATCGGGCTAGCGGGGGGGCATGGCAGTTCTTC. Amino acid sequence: CASSDRASGGAWQFF.

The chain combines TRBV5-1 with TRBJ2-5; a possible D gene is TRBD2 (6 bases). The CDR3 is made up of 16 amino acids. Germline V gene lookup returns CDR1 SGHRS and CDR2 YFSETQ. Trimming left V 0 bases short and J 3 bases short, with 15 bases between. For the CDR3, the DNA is TGCGCCAGCAGCTTGGTGGGGGGTCGTTCTAAAGAGACCCAGTACTTC. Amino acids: CASSLVGGRSKETQYF.

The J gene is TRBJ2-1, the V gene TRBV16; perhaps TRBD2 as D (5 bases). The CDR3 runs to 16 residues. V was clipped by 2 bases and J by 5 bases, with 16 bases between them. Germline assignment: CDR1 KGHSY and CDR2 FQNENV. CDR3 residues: CASSQNRRKSNNEQFF. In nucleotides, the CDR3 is TGTGCCAGCAGCCAAAATAGGAGGAAATCCAACAATGAGCAGTTCTTC.

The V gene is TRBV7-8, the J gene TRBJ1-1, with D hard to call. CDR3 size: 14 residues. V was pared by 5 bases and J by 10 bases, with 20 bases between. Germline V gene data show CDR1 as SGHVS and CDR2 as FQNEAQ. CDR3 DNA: TGTGCCAGCAGCGGGCACGGGATCCCGCGAGTAGCTTTCTTT. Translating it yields CASSGHGIPRVAFF.

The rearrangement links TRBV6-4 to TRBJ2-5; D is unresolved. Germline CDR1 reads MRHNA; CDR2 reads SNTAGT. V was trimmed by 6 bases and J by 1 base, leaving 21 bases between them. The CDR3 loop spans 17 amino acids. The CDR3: CASSAPRTPRRQETQYF. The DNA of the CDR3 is TGTGCCAGCAGCGCCCCCCGAACCCCTAGACGCCAAGAGACCCAGTACTTC.

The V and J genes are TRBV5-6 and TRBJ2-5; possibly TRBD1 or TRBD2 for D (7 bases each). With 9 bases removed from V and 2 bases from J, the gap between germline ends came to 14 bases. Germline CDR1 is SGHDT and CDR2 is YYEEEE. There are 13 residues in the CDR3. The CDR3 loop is CATRGRGQETQYF. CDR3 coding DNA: TGTGCCACCAGGGGGAGGGGGCAAGAGACCCAGTACTTC.

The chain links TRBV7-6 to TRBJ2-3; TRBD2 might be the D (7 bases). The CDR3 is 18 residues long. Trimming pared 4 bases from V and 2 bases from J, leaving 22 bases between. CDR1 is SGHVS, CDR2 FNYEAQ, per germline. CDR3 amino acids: CASSSRPISGGLTDTQYF. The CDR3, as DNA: TGTGCCAGCAGCTCTAGACCGATTTCGGGGGGCCTCACAGATACGCAGTATTTT.

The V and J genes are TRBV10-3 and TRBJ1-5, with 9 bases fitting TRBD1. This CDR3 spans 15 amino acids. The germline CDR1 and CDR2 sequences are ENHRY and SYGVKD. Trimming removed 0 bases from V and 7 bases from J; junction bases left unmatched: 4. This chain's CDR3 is CAISESTGGGQPQHF. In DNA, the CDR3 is TGTGCCATCAGTGAGTCTACAGGGGGCGGGCAGCCCCAGCATTTT.

The CDR3 sequence is CASSARQGWDGYTF. CDR3 in DNA: TGTGCCAGCTCGGCTCGACAGGGATGGGATGGCTACACCTTC. The chain recombines TRBV18 with TRBJ1-2; TRBD1 agrees at 7 bases. V was pared by 6 bases and J by 6 bases, with 10 bases of the junction left unmatched. This CDR3 region has 14 residues. CDR1 and CDR2 from the germline V gene are KGHSH and LQKENI.